What follows describes a single TCR beta chain. No cognate antigen has been identified for it. Per-base quality was not reported, and no clone a single base away is much larger than it. CDR1 SNHLY and CDR2 FYNNEI were looked up in the germline V gene. CDR3 length: 15 amino acids, cysteine to phenylalanine. Just CDR3 DNA is preserved here, 45 bases in frame from base 1. From V the trimming removes 8 bases and from J it removes 2 bases, while the gene matches leave 7 bases of the junction unaccounted for. Synthetic TCR analog templates were spiked into each PCR so that absolute template abundance could be estimated from read counts. TCRbeta CDR3 regions were amplified from genomic DNA with bias-controlled V and J gene primers using the immunoSEQ assay. Sequencing of rearranged TCRbeta segments was performed at approximately 20X coverage. Under the source paper's analysis protocol: Clustering was used to correct sequencing errors, and CDR3s were annotated against IMGT to assign V, D and J genes. Out-of-frame and stop-codon sequences were excluded, and only productive TCRbeta rearrangements were used in downstream analyses. Clonality was calculated as one minus the Shannon entropy normalized by the log of the number of unique productive sequences. Clones differing between time points or between blood and tumor were identified by Fisher's exact test with Benjamini-Hochberg correction at adjusted p below 0.01. Drawn from immuneACCESS, this table holds only the in-frame rearrangements with V and J called that TCRdb kept. Clones are partly lost; checked studies trace under half to an unresolved V gene and leave the rest unexplained. Clone size and the V and J calls come from that table; the DNA yielded D and trimming. Present in this sample are some 35,000 clones, 90% of which were seen just once. Of the sample, 8.3% falls within the top ten clones.

This record comes from a study of PD-L1 blockade in urothelial cancer (dated by TCRdb to the late 2010s). For context, the study as a whole: All patients started therapy in about 2014 and received atezolizumab 1,200 mg intravenously every 3 weeks. Somatic, immune and clinical correlates of response to PD-L1 blockade with atezolizumab in urothelial cancer were the focus of an exploratory multi-omic analysis. Durable clinical benefit was defined as progression-free survival longer than 6 months, and TCR features were also tested against progression-free and overall survival. Blood samples were analyzed at 3 weeks after treatment start (second dose) and at 6 weeks after treatment start. A median of roughly 140,000 T cells and 80,000 to 95,000 unique TCRs was obtained from blood samples, and a median clonality of around 0.08 was observed. In the same patients, pretreatment tumors underwent whole exome sequencing and RNA sequencing in addition to TCR sequencing. About 90% of the 29 patients were identified as males with urothelial cancer of bladder origin, and a prior smoking history was reported by 18 of 29 patients. Just over 28 patients had pretreatment blood TCR-seq, approximately 24 had at least one posttreatment blood collection, and approximately 24 had tumor TCR-seq. Roughly ten patients achieved durable clinical benefit and 20 did not. Patients had an ECOG performance status of 0 or 1 and had received between 0 and 3 prior chemotherapy regimens. TCR sequencing covered pretreatment tumor samples and matched, serially collected peripheral blood taken before and after atezolizumab treatment. Overall study outcomes, separate from this receptor: Because of the small sample size (n ≈ 27) and the many exploratory analyses performed, the results are intended to be regarded as hypothesis-generating. Greater expansion of tumor-associated TCR clones in peripheral blood 3 weeks after the start of treatment was observed in patients with durable benefit (n ≈ 22, p = 0.022). A pretreatment peripheral blood TCR clonality below the median was linked to improved progression-free and overall survival.

The cohort comprised about 30 patients with locally advanced or metastatic urothelial carcinoma treated at Memorial Sloan Kettering on a trial protocol. Peripheral blood mononuclear cells were collected pretreatment and during treatment, with between 1 and 8 total time points per patient. The Qiagen DNeasy Blood extraction kit was used to purify genomic DNA from total PBMCs and tumor samples. PBMCs were collected pretreatment and during treatment, and were isolated and stored as previously described. This specimen consisted of PBMCs, obtained around atezolizumab (anti-PD-L1) treatment. The clonotype was recovered from a man aged 65 to 79 with urothelial cancer. The sequence is built from TRBV2 and TRBJ1-2; TRBD1 matches 11 bases in the middle. The DNA sequence follows: TGTGCCAGCTTTAGCGGGACAGGGGGGAACTATGGCTACACCTTC. The translation is CASFSGTGGNYGYTF.